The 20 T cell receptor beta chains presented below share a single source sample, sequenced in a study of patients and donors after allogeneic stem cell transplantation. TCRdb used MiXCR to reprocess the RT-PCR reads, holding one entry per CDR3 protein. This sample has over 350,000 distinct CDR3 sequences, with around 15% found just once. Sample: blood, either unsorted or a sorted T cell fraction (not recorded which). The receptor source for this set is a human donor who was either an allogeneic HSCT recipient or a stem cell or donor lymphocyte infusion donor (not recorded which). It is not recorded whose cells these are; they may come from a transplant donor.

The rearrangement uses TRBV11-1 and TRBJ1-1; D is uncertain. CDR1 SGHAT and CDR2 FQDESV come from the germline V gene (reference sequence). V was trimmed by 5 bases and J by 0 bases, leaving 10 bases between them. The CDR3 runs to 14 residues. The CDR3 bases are TGTGCCAGCAGCCCCCTCCTTATGAACACTGAAGCTTTCTTT. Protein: CASSPLLMNTEAFF.

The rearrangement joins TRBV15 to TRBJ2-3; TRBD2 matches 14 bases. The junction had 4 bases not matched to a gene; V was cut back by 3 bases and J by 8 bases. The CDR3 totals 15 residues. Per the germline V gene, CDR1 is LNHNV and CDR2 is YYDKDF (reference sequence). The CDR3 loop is CATSRGGTSGSTQYF. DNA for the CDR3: TGTGCCACCAGCAGGGGAGGGACTAGCGGGAGTACGCAGTATTTT.

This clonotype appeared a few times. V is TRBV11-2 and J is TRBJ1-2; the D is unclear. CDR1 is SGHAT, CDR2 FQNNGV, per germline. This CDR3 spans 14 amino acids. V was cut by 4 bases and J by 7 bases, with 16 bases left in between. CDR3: CASSYPERKSGYTF. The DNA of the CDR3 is TGTGCCAGCAGCTACCCGGAACGAAAAAGTGGCTACACCTTC.

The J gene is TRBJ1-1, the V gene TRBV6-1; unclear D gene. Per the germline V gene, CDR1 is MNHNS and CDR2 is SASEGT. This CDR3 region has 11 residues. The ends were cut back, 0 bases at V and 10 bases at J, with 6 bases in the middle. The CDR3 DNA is TGTGCCAGCAGTGAAGCTGGTCGAGCTTTCTTT. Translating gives CASSEAGRAFF.

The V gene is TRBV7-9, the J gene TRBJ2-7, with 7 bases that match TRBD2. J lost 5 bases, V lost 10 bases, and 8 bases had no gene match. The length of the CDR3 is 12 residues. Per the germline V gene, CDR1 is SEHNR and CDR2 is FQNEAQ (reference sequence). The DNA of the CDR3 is TGTGCCACCGAGCGGGGCCAGGACGAGCAGTACTTC. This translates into CATERGQDEQYF.

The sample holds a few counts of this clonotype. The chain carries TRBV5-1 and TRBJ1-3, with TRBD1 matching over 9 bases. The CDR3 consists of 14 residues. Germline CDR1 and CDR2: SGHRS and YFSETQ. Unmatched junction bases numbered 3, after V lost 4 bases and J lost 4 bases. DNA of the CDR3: TGCGCCAGCAGCATGACAGGGGGAGGAAACACCATATATTTT. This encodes CASSMTGGGNTIYF.

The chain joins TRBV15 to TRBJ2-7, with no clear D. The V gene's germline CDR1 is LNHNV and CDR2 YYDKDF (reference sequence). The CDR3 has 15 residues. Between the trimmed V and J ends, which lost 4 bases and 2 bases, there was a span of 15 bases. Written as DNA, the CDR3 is TGTGCCACCAGCATTGATATAGGACCAGCCTACGAGCAGTACTTC. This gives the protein CATSIDIGPAYEQYF.

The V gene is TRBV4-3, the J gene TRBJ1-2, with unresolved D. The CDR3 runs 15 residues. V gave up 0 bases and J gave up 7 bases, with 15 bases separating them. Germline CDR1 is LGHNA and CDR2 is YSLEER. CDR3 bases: TGCGCCAGCAGCCAAGATCTCAGGTCCCTGGGTGGCTACACCTTC. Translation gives CASSQDLRSLGGYTF.

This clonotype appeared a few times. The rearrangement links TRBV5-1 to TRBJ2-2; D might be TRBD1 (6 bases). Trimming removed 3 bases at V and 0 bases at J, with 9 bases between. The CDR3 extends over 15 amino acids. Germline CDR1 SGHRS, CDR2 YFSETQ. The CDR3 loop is CASSSDRPNTGELFF. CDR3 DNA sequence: TGCGCCAGCAGCTCTGACAGGCCGAACACCGGGGAGCTGTTTTTT.

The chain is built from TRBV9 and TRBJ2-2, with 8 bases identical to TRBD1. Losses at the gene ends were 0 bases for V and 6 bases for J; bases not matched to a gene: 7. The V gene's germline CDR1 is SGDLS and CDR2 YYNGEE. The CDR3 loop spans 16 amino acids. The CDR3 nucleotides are TGTGCCAGCAGCGTAGAGGGGACAGGTCCCCCCGGGGAGCTGTTTTTT. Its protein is CASSVEGTGPPGELFF.

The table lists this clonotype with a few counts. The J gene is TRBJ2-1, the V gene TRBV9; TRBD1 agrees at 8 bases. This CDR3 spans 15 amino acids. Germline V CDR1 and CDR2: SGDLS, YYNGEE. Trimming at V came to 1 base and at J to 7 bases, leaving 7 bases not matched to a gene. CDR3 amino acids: CASSVSAGGGNEQFF. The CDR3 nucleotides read TGTGCCAGCAGCGTATCGGCAGGGGGCGGGAATGAGCAGTTCTTC.

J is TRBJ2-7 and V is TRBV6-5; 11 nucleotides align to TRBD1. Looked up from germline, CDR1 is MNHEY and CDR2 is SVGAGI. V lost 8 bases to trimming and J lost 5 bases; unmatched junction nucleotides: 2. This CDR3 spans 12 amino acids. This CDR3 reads CASGQGAHEQYF. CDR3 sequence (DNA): TGTGCCAGCGGACAGGGGGCTCACGAGCAGTACTTC.

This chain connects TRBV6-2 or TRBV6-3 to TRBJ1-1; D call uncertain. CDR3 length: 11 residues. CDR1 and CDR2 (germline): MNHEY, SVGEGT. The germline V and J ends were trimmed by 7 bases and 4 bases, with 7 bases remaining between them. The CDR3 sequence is CASTQSTEAFF. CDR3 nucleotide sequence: TGTGCCAGCACTCAAAGCACTGAAGCTTTCTTT.

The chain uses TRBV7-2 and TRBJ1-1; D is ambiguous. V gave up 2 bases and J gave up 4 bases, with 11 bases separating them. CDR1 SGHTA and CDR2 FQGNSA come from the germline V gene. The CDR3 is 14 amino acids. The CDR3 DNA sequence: TGTGCCAGCAGCTTAAGCGGGCGCTGCACTGAAGCTTTCTTT. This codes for CASSLSGRCTEAFF.

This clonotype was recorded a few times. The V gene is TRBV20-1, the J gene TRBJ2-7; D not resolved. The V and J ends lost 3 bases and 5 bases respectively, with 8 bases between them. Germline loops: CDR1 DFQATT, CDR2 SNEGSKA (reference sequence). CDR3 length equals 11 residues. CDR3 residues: CSASKGNEQYF. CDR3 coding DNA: TGCAGTGCTAGTAAAGGTAACGAGCAGTACTTC.

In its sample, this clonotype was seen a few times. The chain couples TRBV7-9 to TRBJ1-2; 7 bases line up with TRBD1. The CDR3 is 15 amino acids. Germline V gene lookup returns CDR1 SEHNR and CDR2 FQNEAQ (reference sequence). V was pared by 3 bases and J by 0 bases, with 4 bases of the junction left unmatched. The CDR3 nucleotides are TGTGCCAGCAGCTTCTCGGGACAGCCTAACTATGGCTACACCTTC. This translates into CASSFSGQPNYGYTF.

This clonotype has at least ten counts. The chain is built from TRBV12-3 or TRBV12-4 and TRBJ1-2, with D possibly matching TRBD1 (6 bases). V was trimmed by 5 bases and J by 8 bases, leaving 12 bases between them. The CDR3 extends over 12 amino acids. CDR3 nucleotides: TGTGCCAGCAGTCTTGGGGGGGCCGGCTACACCTTC. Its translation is CASSLGGAGYTF.

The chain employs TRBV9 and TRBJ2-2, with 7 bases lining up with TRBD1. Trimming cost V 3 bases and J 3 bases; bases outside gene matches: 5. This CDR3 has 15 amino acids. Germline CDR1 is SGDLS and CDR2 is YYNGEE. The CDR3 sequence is CASSASGTDTGELFF. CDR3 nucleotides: TGTGCCAGCAGCGCCTCCGGGACAGACACCGGGGAGCTGTTTTTT.

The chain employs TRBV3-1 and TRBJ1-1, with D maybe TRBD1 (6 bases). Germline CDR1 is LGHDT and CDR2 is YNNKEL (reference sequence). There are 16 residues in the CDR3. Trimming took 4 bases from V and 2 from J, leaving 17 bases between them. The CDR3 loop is CASSPSHRALNTEAFF. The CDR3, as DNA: TGTGCCAGCAGCCCATCCCACAGGGCCCTTAACACTGAAGCTTTCTTT.

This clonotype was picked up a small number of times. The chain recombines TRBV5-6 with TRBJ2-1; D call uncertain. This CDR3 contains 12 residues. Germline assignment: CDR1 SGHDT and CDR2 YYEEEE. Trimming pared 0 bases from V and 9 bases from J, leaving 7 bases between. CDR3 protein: CASSLARGEQFF. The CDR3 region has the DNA TGTGCCAGCAGCTTGGCTCGTGGTGAGCAGTTCTTC.